This T cell receptor (beta chain) was sequenced in a study of blood T cell repertoires in COVID-19. Study in general: COVID-19 samples collected from the United States, Italy and Spain covered acute and convalescent phases. PBMCs, B-cell-depleted T cells, or T cells provided the cDNA or gDNA that made up the material.

Germline lookup yields CDR1 MNHNS and CDR2 SASEGT. The CDR3 spans 13 residues. Trimming left V 5 bases short and J 7 bases short, with 12 bases between. The protocol was immunoSEQ multiplex PCR, while the TCRdb copy is restricted to in-frame clones and leaves out a portion. The table lists around 250,000 clones, more than 85% of them singletons. Sequencing was carried out using peripheral blood. The origin of this receptor is a woman in her 70s with active or convalescent COVID-19. The rearrangement joins TRBV6-1 to TRBJ2-1; possibly TRBD1 for D (6 bases). CDR3 residues: CASSFRTENEQFF. DNA for the CDR3: TGTGCCAGCAGTTTTCGGACAGAGAATGAGCAGTTCTTC.